This T cell receptor beta chain was identified during a study of T cells in Graves' hyperthyroidism and ophthalmopathy. At least 3 on the Clinical Activity Score was recorded for ophthalmopathy patients, who also had NOSPECS grade at least 4 and duration under 3 months. Not enrolled were patients with uncontrolled infection, other autoimmune disease, pregnancy or lactation. Thyroid ultrasound and orbital computed tomography, with clinical symptoms and serum thyroxine and TRAb, informed diagnoses. Germline V gives CDR1 SGHDT, CDR2 YYEEEE. V was clipped by 4 bases and J by 4 bases; unmatched bases: 6. This CDR3 spans 16 amino acids. TCR beta CDR3 sequences were amplified from RNA transcripts. Carried out on the TCR CDR3, a first-round RT-PCR used the HTBI primer set. TCRdb fed the multiplex PCR reads into MiXCR, producing one record per CDR3 protein. The sample shows approximately 600,000 distinct CDR3 sequences, roughly 14% of them seen only once.

This clonotype was recorded at least ten times. Source material: blood. This sequence joins TRBV5-6 and TRBJ2-2, with TRBD1 matching 11 bases. The TCR sequence derives from a woman aged 35 to 49 with Graves' ophthalmopathy. CDR3 DNA sequence: TGTGCCAGCAGCGTCCCCGGGACAGGGGGCACCGGGGAGCTGTTTTTT. Translated: CASSVPGTGGTGELFF.